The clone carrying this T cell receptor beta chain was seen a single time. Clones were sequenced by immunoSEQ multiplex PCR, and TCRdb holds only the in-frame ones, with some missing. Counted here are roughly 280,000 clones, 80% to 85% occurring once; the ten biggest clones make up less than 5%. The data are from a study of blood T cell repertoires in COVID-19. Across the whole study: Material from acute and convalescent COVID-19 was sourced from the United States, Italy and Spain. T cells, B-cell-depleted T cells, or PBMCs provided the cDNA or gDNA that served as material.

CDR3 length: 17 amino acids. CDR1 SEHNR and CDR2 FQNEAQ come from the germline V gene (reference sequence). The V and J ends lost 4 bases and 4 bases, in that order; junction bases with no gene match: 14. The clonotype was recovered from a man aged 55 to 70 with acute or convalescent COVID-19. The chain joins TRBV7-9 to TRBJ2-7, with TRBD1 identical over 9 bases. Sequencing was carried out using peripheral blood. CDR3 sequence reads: CASSSGTGKSRGYEQYF. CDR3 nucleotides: TGTGCCAGCAGCTCCGGGACAGGGAAAAGCAGGGGGTACGAGCAGTACTTC.